The 21 T cell receptor beta chains reported below all come from one sample, sequenced in a study of T cell responses to AZD1222 COVID-19 vaccine. Assay used: immunoSEQ multiplex PCR; TCRdb lists only in-frame clones, some missing. This sample has under 150,000 clones; approximately 89% occur once, and the top ten carry 6.5%. Sequencing used peripheral blood, obtained 28 days after the second AZD1222 dose. These receptors came from an adult who received the AZD1222 COVID-19 vaccine.

The chain combines TRBV6-5 with TRBJ1-2, with D possibly being TRBD1 (6 bases). Germline V gene data show CDR1 as MNHEY and CDR2 as SVGAGI. There are 13 residues in the CDR3. V was pared by 10 bases and J by 5 bases, with 17 bases between. The CDR3 sequence is CAILTGKNYGYTF. In nucleotides, the CDR3 is TGTGCCATCCTGACAGGAAAGAATTATGGCTACACCTTC.

The genes are TRBV6-6 and TRBJ2-1; TRBD1 or TRBD2 may be the D gene (6 bases each). CDR1 and CDR2 from the germline V gene are MNHNY and SVGAGI (reference sequence). The CDR3 length is 12 residues. Between the trimmed V and J ends, which lost 4 bases and 9 bases, there was a span of 10 bases. The DNA of the CDR3 is TGTGCCAGCAGTTTCGGGGGCCCTGAGCAGTTCTTC. Amino acid sequence: CASSFGGPEQFF.

V gene TRBV7-2 combines with J gene TRBJ2-4; TRBD1 agrees at 7 bases. The CDR3 runs 13 residues. J was trimmed by 9 bases and V by 2 bases; bases with no gene match: 4. Germline loops: CDR1 SGHTA, CDR2 FQGNSA. The CDR3 nucleotides read TGTGCCAGCAGCTTAACAGGGGACGGCATTCAGTACTTC. Encoded protein: CASSLTGDGIQYF.

The chain links TRBV29-1 to TRBJ1-2; D unresolved. The CDR3 is 14 residues long. Germline V lookup: CDR1 SQVTM, CDR2 ANQGSEA. V lost 2 bases, J lost 3 bases, and 13 bases lay in between. The CDR3 sequence: CSVEIWTGDYGYTF. In DNA form, the CDR3 reads TGCAGCGTTGAAATTTGGACCGGAGACTATGGCTACACCTTC. The variable domain in full, completed from reference TRBV29-1 and TRBJ1-2, reads SAVISQKPSRDICQRGTSLTIQCQVDSQVTMMFWYRQQPGQSLTLIATANQGSEATYESGFVIDKFPISRPNLTFSTLTVSNMSPEDSSIYLCSVEIWTGDYGYTFGSGTRLTVV.

This chain joins TRBV5-1 and TRBJ1-2, with TRBD1 as a possible D gene (6 bases). The CDR3 contains 16 residues. The germline V gene has CDR1 SGHRS and CDR2 YFSETQ. The V end lost 0 bases, the J end lost 4 bases, and 16 bases lay between the germline ends. This CDR3 reads CASSLASTGLGYGYTF. CDR3 DNA: TGCGCCAGCAGCTTGGCTTCGACAGGCCTGGGCTATGGCTACACCTTC.

This rearrangement joins TRBV24-1 to TRBJ2-2; tentatively, D is TRBD1 or TRBD2 (5 bases each). Trimming cost V 6 bases and J 2 bases, with 12 bases left between them. CDR1 and CDR2 from the germline V gene are KGHDR and SFDVKD. The CDR3 runs to 15 residues. For the CDR3, the DNA is TGTGCCACCAGTCGGGACGGCGAAAACACCGGGGAGCTGTTTTTT. Translated: CATSRDGENTGELFF.

The rearrangement links TRBV2 to TRBJ2-5, with D perhaps matching TRBD2 (6 bases). Trimming took off 6 bases at V and 1 base at J, with 6 bases between the two ends. The germline gives CDR1 SNHLY, CDR2 FYNNEI. This CDR3 contains 12 residues. CDR3 bases: TGTGCCAGCAGGGGACTCCAAGAGACCCAGTACTTC. Translated: CASRGLQETQYF.

This clone was picked up one time. In DNA, the CDR3 is TGTGCCAGCAGTCCCCTACAGAGGAACACTGAAGCTTTCTTT. It specifies CASSPLQRNTEAFF. The rearrangement links TRBV28 to TRBJ1-1; D gene unclear. There are 14 residues in the CDR3. The germline CDR1 and CDR2 sequences are MDHEN and SYDVKM. The V end lost 5 bases, the J end lost 1 base, and 11 bases lay between the germline ends.

The rearrangement uses TRBV7-2 and TRBJ2-1; no clear D gene. From germline, CDR1 is SGHTA and CDR2 FQGNSA. V was pared by 1 base and J by 0 bases, with 4 bases between. This CDR3 comprises 14 residues. As DNA, the CDR3 is TGTGCCAGCAGCTTAGAAGGCTCCTACAATGAGCAGTTCTTC. Amino acid sequence: CASSLEGSYNEQFF.

The chain links TRBV7-2 to TRBJ1-6; unclear D gene. There are 14 residues in the CDR3. Trimming removed 0 bases from V and 10 bases from J, with 10 bases in between. Germline-derived CDR1 and CDR2 are SGHTA and FQGNSA. CDR3 nucleotides: TGTGCCAGCAGCTTAGCCTTCGCCGGGTCACCCCTCCACTTT. Translation gives CASSLAFAGSPLHF.

The chain carries TRBV10-3 and TRBJ1-1; D may be TRBD1 (6 bases). CDR1 ENHRY and CDR2 SYGVKD come from the germline V gene. The CDR3 extends over 15 amino acids. V lost 0 bases and J lost 5, with 13 bases in between. This chain's CDR3 is CAISESAGGRTEAFF. The DNA for the CDR3 is TGTGCCATCAGTGAGTCGGCCGGGGGCAGGACTGAAGCTTTCTTT.

The chain uses TRBV6-5 and TRBJ2-7, with TRBD1 matching 7 bases. Germline V gives CDR1 MNHEY, CDR2 SVGAGI. The V segment lost 6 bases and the J segment 2 bases; nucleotides outside the gene matches: 7. The CDR3 has 14 amino acids. CDR3 nucleotide sequence: TGTGCCAGCAGGTCGGGACAGACGGCCTACGAGCAGTACTTC. Residues: CASRSGQTAYEQYF.

V and J are TRBV7-9 and TRBJ2-7, with a tentative D call TRBD2 (6 bases). Germline V gene data show CDR1 as SEHNR and CDR2 as FQNEAQ (reference sequence). The CDR3 runs to 11 residues. V was shortened by 11 bases and J by 4 bases, with 12 bases between the two germline ends. The CDR3 protein is CAGGRGYEQYF. CDR3 DNA sequence: TGTGCCGGCGGCCGGGGGTACGAGCAGTACTTC.

This chain connects TRBV5-1 to TRBJ2-5; 13 bases align to TRBD2. V lost 4 bases and J lost 3; bases outside the gene matches: 6. Per germline, CDR1 SGHRS and CDR2 YFSETQ. This CDR3 spans 16 amino acids. In nucleotides, the CDR3 is TGCGCCAGCAGCCTGAGAACTAGCGGGGGGGAAGAGACCCAGTACTTC. Its protein product is CASSLRTSGGEETQYF.

The rearrangement joins TRBV7-9 to TRBJ2-1; no definite D call. CDR1 and CDR2 from the germline V gene are SEHNR and FQNEAQ (reference sequence). The V and J ends lost 5 bases and 3 bases respectively, with 11 bases between them. This CDR3 has 14 amino acids. The CDR3 protein is CASSPLPSYNEQFF. The CDR3 DNA follows: TGTGCCAGCAGCCCTCTGCCCAGCTACAATGAGCAGTTCTTC.

The chain couples TRBV29-1 to TRBJ2-3; no reliable D call. Trimming left V 7 bases short and J 7 bases short, with 9 bases between. Germline CDR1 SQVTM, CDR2 ANQGSEA. The CDR3 contains 10 residues. The CDR3 protein is CSGLANTQYF. CDR3 nucleotides: TGCAGCGGGTTGGCAAATACGCAGTATTTT.

The chain has TRBV3-1 (or the pseudogene TRBV3-2) and TRBJ2-5, with 13 bases identical to TRBD2. Germline assignment: CDR1 LGHDT and CDR2 YNNKEL (reference sequence). This CDR3 contains 16 residues. V dropped 3 bases and J dropped 5; count of bases not matched to a gene: 6. The CDR3 DNA sequence: TGTGCCAGCAGCCAGGGGACTAGCGGGGTTGGGGAGACCCAGTACTTC. Translating gives CASSQGTSGVGETQYF.

J is TRBJ1-1 and V is TRBV6-5, with 7 bases aligning to TRBD1. Germline V CDR1 and CDR2: MNHEY, SVGAGI. Unmatched junction bases numbered 17, after V lost 5 bases and J lost 11 bases. This CDR3 region has 15 residues. CDR3 protein: CASSRDRVTNGEAFF. The DNA of the CDR3 is TGTGCCAGCAGTCGAGACAGGGTTACAAACGGTGAGGCTTTCTTT.

The chain is built from TRBV7-2 and TRBJ1-4; D remains unclear. This CDR3 is built from 15 residues. V lost 5 bases, J lost 7 bases, and 17 bases lay in between. Per the germline V gene, CDR1 is SGHTA and CDR2 is FQGNSA. As DNA, the CDR3 is TGTGCCAGCAGCGTCCTGGAGGGTGTAGGTGAAAAACTGTTTTTT. It encodes CASSVLEGVGEKLFF.

CDR3 DNA sequence: TGTGCCAGCAGTTTGGGTAGTACTGGTCAGCCCCAGCATTTT. Protein product: CASSLGSTGQPQHF. The chain employs TRBV27 and TRBJ1-5; D call uncertain. V lost 3 bases and J 6 bases, leaving 12 bases between the germline ends. The CDR3 consists of 14 residues. Germline loops: CDR1 MNHEY, CDR2 SMNVEV (reference sequence).

V usage is TRBV9 and J usage is TRBJ1-2, with 7 bases that match TRBD1. This CDR3 is 15 amino acids long. The J segment lost 3 bases and the V segment lost 3 bases, leaving 8 bases of the junction unmatched. The germline gives CDR1 SGDLS, CDR2 YYNGEE. The CDR3 coding sequence is TGTGCCAGCAGCGCTGGACCAACAGGGGACTATGGCTACACCTTC. Protein: CASSAGPTGDYGYTF.